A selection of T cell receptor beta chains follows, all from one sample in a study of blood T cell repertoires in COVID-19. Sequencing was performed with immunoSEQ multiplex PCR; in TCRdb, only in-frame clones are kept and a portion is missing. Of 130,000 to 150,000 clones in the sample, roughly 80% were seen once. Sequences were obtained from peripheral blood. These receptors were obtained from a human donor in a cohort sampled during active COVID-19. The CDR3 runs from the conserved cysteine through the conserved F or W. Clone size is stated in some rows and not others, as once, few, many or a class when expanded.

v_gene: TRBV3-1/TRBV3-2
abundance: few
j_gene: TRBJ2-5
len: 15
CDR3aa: CASRPTGAIQETQYF

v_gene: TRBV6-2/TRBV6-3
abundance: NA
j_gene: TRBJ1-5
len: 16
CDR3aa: CASSPFGGSSNQPQHF

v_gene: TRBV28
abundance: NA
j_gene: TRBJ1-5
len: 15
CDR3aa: CASTSAGADNQPQHF

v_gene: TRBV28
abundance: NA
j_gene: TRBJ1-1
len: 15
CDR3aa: CASQSRTGYNTEAFF

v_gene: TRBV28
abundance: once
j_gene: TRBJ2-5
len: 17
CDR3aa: CASSTPRGERGQETQYF

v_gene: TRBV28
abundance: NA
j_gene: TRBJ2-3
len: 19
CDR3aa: CASSLGSGGVMVLPDTQYF

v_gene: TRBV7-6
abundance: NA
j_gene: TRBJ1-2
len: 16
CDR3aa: CASSLGLPAGGYGYTF

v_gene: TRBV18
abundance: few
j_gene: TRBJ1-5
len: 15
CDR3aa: CASSPDTKSNQPQHF

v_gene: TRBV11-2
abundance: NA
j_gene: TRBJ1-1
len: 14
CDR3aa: CASSLNFGQTEAFF

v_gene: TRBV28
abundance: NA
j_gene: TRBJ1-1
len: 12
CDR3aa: CASTETDTEAFF

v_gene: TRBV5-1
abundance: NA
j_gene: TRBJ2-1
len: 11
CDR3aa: CASSVLNEQFF

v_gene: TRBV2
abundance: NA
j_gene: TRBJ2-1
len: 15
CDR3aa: CASSLEISSYNEQFF

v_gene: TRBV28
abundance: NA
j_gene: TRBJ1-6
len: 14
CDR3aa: CASSLSGRGSPLHF

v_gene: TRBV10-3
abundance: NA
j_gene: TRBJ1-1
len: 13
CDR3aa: CAISRDSNTEAFF

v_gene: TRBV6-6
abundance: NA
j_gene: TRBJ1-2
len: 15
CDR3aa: CASSDPGGAHYGYTF

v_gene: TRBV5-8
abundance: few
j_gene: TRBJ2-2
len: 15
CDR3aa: CASSGRDSNTGELFF

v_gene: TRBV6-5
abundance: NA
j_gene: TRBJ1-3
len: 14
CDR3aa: CASSPQGSGNTIYF

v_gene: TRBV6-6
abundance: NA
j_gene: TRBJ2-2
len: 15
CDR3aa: CASSLGLMNTGELFF

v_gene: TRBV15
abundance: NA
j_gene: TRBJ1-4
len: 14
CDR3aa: CATSRDPGGEKLFF